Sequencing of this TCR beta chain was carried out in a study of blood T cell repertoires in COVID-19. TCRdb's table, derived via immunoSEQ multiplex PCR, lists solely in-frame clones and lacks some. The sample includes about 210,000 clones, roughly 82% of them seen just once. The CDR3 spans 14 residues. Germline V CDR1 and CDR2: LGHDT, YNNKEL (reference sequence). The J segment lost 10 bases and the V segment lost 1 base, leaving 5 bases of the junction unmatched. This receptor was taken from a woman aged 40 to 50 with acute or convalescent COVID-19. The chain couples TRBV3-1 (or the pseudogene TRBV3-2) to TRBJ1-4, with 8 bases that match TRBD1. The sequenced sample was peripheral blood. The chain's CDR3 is CASSQGTGYGKLFF. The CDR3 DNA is TGTGCCAGCAGCCAAGGGACAGGGTACGGAAAACTGTTTTTT.